These 15 T cell receptor beta chains came from one sample sequenced in a study of T-cell reconstitution after alpha-beta-depleted transplantation in children. Molecular barcoding with unique molecular identifiers was used for the TCRbeta library. TCRdb called the PCR reads again in MiXCR, with one record for every CDR3 protein. In the table there are about 200,000 distinct CDR3 sequences, 5% to 6.5% of which are singletons. The sample consisted of PBMCs, taken before TCRalphabeta/CD19-depleted stem cell transplant. The receptors come from a girl less than two years old with combined immunodeficiency, due to receive a stem cell transplant.

In its sample, this clonotype was seen many times. This chain joins TRBV15 and TRBJ2-2, with no clear D. CDR1 and CDR2 from the germline V gene are LNHNV and YYDKDF (reference sequence). V lost 0 bases and J lost 5, with 7 bases in between. The CDR3 totals 14 residues. CDR3 nucleotide sequence: TGTGCCACCAGCAGAGATCTAGGGACCGGGGAGCTGTTTTTT. This encodes CATSRDLGTGELFF.

This clonotype was picked up many times. This chain links TRBV20-1 with TRBJ1-2; possible D gene TRBD1, 6 bases. The CDR3 covers 14 residues. Germline V gene lookup returns CDR1 DFQATT and CDR2 SNEGSKA (reference sequence). The V gene lost 3 bases and the J gene lost 0 bases, with 11 bases spanning the gap. The CDR3 sequence: CSARVQGSNYGYTF. CDR3 DNA sequence: TGCAGTGCTAGGGTACAGGGTTCTAACTATGGCTACACCTTC.

The chain couples TRBV28 to TRBJ2-7; a weak D match, TRBD1 (6 bases). Germline CDR1 MDHEN, CDR2 SYDVKM. V lost 4 bases to trimming and J lost 0 bases, with 10 bases between them. The CDR3 is made up of 14 amino acids. CDR3 sequence (DNA): TGTGCCAGCAGTTACAGGGTGAGCTCCTACGAGCAGTACTTC. Residues: CASSYRVSSYEQYF.

This clonotype came up many times. The chain carries TRBV28 and TRBJ2-3; the D is unclear. The CDR3 has 10 amino acids. The V and J ends lost 5 bases and 6 bases respectively, with 3 bases between them. CDR1 is MDHEN and CDR2 is SYDVKM in the germline V gene. CDR3 sequence: CASSRDTQYF. The CDR3 region has the DNA TGTGCCAGCAGTCGGGATACGCAGTATTTT.

In this sample, this clonotype turned up many times. V usage is TRBV20-1 and J usage is TRBJ1-1, with D maybe TRBD1 (5 bases). The germline V gene encodes CDR1 DFQATT and CDR2 SNEGSKA (reference sequence). The V end lost 5 bases, the J end lost 3 bases, and 25 bases lay between the germline ends. The CDR3 has 17 residues. CDR3 nucleotide sequence: TGCAGTGCTCCTCGTTCTCTACAGGCCTATGGGGACACTGAAGCTTTCTTT. It yields the protein CSAPRSLQAYGDTEAFF.

In its sample, this clonotype was seen many times. DNA of the CDR3: TGTGCCATCGCCGGGACTAGCGCGTCAGATACGCAGTATTTT. It translates to CAIAGTSASDTQYF. The chain has TRBV7-8 and TRBJ2-3; TRBD2 matches 10 bases. This CDR3 spans 14 amino acids. CDR1 and CDR2 (germline): SGHVS, FQNEAQ. The V gene end was trimmed by 10 bases and the J gene end by 4 bases; junction bases not matched to a gene: 8.

This clonotype occurred many times. This chain connects TRBV6-5 to TRBJ2-3; D not resolved. This CDR3 comprises 13 residues. CDR1 is MNHEY and CDR2 is SVGAGI in the germline V gene. Trimming took 2 bases from V and 2 from J, leaving 5 bases between them. This CDR3 reads CASSYRFTDTQYF. CDR3 DNA sequence: TGTGCCAGCAGTTACCGGTTCACAGATACGCAGTATTTT.

This clonotype was observed many times. V and J are TRBV6-5 and TRBJ2-1; D might be TRBD1 or TRBD2, each matching 6 bases. The CDR3 is 17 residues long. Trimming removed 4 bases from V and 2 bases from J, with 18 bases in between. CDR1 and CDR2 (germline): MNHEY, SVGAGI. The CDR3 DNA follows: TGTGCCAGCAGTTTCTTACCCGAGGGGGGTGCCTACAATGAGCAGTTCTTC. Amino acids: CASSFLPEGGAYNEQFF.

This clonotype was seen at least ten times. The chain employs TRBV29-1 and TRBJ2-3, with 10 bases fitting TRBD1. The germline V gene has CDR1 SQVTM and CDR2 ANQGSEA. Trimming removed 7 bases from V and 3 bases from J; junction bases left unmatched: 10. The CDR3 extends over 15 amino acids. DNA of the CDR3: TGCAGCGCCGGCGATGCGGGACAGGGGACAGATACGCAGTATTTT. Its translation: CSAGDAGQGTDTQYF.

This clonotype has at least ten counts. The rearrangement joins TRBV20-1 to TRBJ2-7; TRBD1 aligns across 10 bases. The CDR3 totals 16 residues. Unmatched junction bases numbered 15, after V lost 6 bases and J lost 4 bases. CDR1 is DFQATT and CDR2 is SNEGSKA in the germline V gene (reference sequence). The CDR3 protein is CSAAADWDRGGYEQYF. CDR3 sequence (DNA): TGCAGTGCCGCAGCGGATTGGGACAGGGGCGGGTACGAGCAGTACTTC.

The sample holds many counts of this clonotype. The chain joins TRBV7-2 to TRBJ2-1, with TRBD1 as a possible D gene (5 bases). Trimming pared 6 bases from V and 8 bases from J, leaving 20 bases between. The CDR3 length is 15 residues. Germline V CDR1 and CDR2: SGHTA, FQGNSA. CDR3 in amino acids: CASSPAVGWGYEQFF. In DNA form, the CDR3 reads TGTGCCAGCAGTCCCGCAGTTGGGTGGGGCTATGAGCAGTTCTTC.

This sequence joins TRBV4-2 and TRBJ2-3; no clear D. The CDR3 loop spans 12 amino acids. Per the germline V gene, CDR1 is LGHNA and CDR2 is YNFKEQ. Deletions cut 0 bases from V and 6 bases from J, with 4 bases between. CDR3 sequence reads: CASSQEGDTQYF. The CDR3 nucleotides read TGTGCCAGCAGCCAAGAGGGCGATACGCAGTATTTT.

This clonotype occurred many times. In DNA form, the CDR3 reads TGTGCCAGCTCACCTCCGTGGTGGTATGAGCAGTTCTTC. This codes for CASSPPWWYEQFF. The V and J genes are TRBV18 and TRBJ2-1; D remains unclear. V lost 3 bases to trimming and J lost 8 bases, with 11 bases between them. This CDR3 has 13 amino acids. Germline V gene sequence: CDR1 KGHSH, CDR2 LQKENI.

Many counts were recorded for this clonotype. The chain joins TRBV7-8 to TRBJ2-5; 7 bases are a match to TRBD1. The V segment lost 7 bases and the J segment 3 bases; nucleotides outside the gene matches: 8. The germline CDR1 and CDR2 sequences are SGHVS and FQNEAQ. This CDR3 contains 14 residues. The CDR3 DNA is TGTGCCAGCAAATATAGGGGGCGGGAAGAGACCCAGTACTTC. This encodes CASKYRGREETQYF.

This sequence joins TRBV28 and TRBJ2-1; D is possibly TRBD2 (6 bases). This CDR3 comprises 19 residues. Germline V gives CDR1 MDHEN, CDR2 SYDVKM. V was pared by 6 bases and J by 9 bases, with 33 bases between. CDR3 amino acids: CASSSPPQILARHGREQFF. As DNA, the CDR3 is TGTGCCAGCAGCTCTCCCCCCCAAATCCTAGCGCGCCATGGTCGTGAGCAGTTCTTC.